This T cell receptor (beta chain) was sequenced for a study of blood T cells in healthy people across ages. Peripheral blood was drawn, about 10 milliliters per donor. Then a second PCR, running roughly 6 to 12 cycles, was carried out with a sample-barcoded 5' primer and a J-beta primer mix. All cDNA molecules were each tagged by a template-switch adaptor with 12 random nucleotides. TCRdb fed the 5' RACE reads into MiXCR, producing one record per CDR3 protein. The table has 1,500,000 or so distinct CDR3 sequences, roughly 43% seen once. Germline V gene lookup returns CDR1 LNHNV and CDR2 YYDKDF (reference sequence). This CDR3 spans 14 amino acids. V lost 6 bases and J lost 5; bases outside the gene matches: 4. Study results and caveats: One million T cells yielded diversity estimates that were considered underestimates. Whereas aged donors had fewer naive CD4+ cells, long-lived donors had more of them and higher diversity.

In regard to this clonotype: The antigen is undetermined.

Sequences were obtained from blood. The V call is TRBV15, the J call TRBJ2-1; 10 nucleotides align to TRBD1. This TCR came from a woman aged 18-30 years in good health. The CDR3 spells CATRGTGAHNEQFF. The CDR3 nucleotides read TGTGCCACCAGAGGGACAGGGGCCCACAATGAGCAGTTCTTC. Looking up the rest from reference TRBV15 and TRBJ2-1 gives the full variable domain: DAMVIQNPRYQVTQFGKPVTLSCSQTLNHNVMYWYQQKSSQAPKLLFHYYDKDFNNEADTPDNFQSRRPNTSFCFLDIRSPGLGDTAMYLCATRGTGAHNEQFFGPGTRLTVL.